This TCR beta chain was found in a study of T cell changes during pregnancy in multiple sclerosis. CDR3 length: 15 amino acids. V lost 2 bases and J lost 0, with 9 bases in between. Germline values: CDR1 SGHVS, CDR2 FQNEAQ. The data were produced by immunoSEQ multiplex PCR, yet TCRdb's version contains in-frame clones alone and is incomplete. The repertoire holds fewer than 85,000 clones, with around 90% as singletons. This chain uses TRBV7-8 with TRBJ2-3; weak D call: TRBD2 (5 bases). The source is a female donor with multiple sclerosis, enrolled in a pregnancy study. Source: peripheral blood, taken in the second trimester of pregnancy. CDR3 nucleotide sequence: TGTGCCAGCAGCTTACAAGCGGCTAGCACAGATACGCAGTATTTT. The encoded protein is CASSLQAASTDTQYF.